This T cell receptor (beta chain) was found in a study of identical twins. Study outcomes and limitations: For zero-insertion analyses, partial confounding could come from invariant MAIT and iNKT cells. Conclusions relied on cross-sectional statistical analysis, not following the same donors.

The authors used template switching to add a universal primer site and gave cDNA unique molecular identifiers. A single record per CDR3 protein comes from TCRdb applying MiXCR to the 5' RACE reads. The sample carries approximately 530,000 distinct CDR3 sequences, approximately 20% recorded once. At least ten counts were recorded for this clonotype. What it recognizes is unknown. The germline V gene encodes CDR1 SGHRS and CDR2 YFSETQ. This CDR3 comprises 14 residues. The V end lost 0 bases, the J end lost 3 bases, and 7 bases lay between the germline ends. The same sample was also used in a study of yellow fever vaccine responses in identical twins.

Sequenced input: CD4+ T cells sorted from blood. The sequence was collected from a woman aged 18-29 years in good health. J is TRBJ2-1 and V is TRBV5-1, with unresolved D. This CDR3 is CASSLGVFYNEQFF. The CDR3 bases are TGCGCCAGCAGCTTGGGGGTCTTCTACAATGAGCAGTTCTTC.